This TCR beta chain was obtained from a study of PD-L1 blockade in urothelial cancer (dated by TCRdb to 2016 to 2017). Regarding the study in general: Every patient began therapy at some point between 2013 and 2015 and was given atezolizumab 1,200 mg intravenously every 3 weeks. About 85% of the roughly 29 patients were identified as males with urothelial cancer of bladder origin, and a prior smoking history was reported by 18 of 29 patients. Patients had an ECOG performance status of 0 or 1 and had received between 0 and 3 prior chemotherapy regimens. Blood samples were analyzed 3 weeks after the start of treatment (second dose) and 6 weeks after the start of treatment. Blood samples gave a median of roughly 150,000 T cells and 80,000 or so unique TCRs, with a median clonality of 0.080. Somatic, immune and clinical correlates of response to PD-L1 blockade with atezolizumab in urothelial cancer were the focus of an exploratory multi-omic analysis. Pretreatment tumor samples, along with matched peripheral blood serially collected before and after atezolizumab treatment, were subjected to TCR sequencing. Durable clinical benefit meant progression-free survival longer than 6 months, and TCR features were also tested against progression-free and overall survival. In the same patients, pretreatment tumors underwent whole exome sequencing and RNA sequencing in addition to TCR sequencing. Durable clinical benefit was achieved by nine patients and was not achieved by 20 patients. Pretreatment blood TCR-seq was available for nearly 30 patients, at least one posttreatment blood collection was obtained for around 25 patients, and tumor TCR-seq was available for around 25 patients.

A remark on this clone: The specificity of this receptor is unknown. No base-level quality is on record; no much larger clone is a single base apart.

A total of 29 patients with locally advanced or metastatic urothelial carcinoma, treated at Memorial Sloan Kettering on a trial protocol, made up the cohort. Peripheral blood mononuclear cells were collected pretreatment and during treatment, with between 1 and 8 total time points per patient. The Qiagen DNeasy Blood extraction kit was used to purify genomic DNA from total PBMCs and tumor samples. PBMCs were collected pretreatment and during treatment, and were isolated and stored as previously described. Each PCR received spiked-in synthetic TCR analog templates so that absolute template abundance could be estimated from read counts. TCRbeta CDR3 regions were amplified from genomic DNA with bias-controlled V and J gene primers using the immunoSEQ assay. Sequencing of rearranged TCRbeta segments was done at approximately 20X coverage. The published analysis was carried out like this. Clustering was used to correct sequencing errors, and CDR3s were annotated against IMGT so that V, D and J genes could be assigned. Only productive TCRbeta rearrangements were used in downstream analyses, excluding out-of-frame or stop-codon sequences. To compute clonality, Shannon entropy was normalized by the log of the number of unique productive sequences and then subtracted from one. Clones differing between time points or between blood and tumor were identified using Fisher's exact test with Benjamini-Hochberg correction, with an adjusted p below 0.01 applied as the threshold. TCRdb took this table from immuneACCESS and kept in-frame rearrangements with V and J called. Such tables lack part of the clones; where checked against another copy, unresolved V genes explain under half of the gap, and the rest is unexplained. The D gene and trimming were derived from the DNA, and the V and J assignments and clone size from that table. The sample table contains 30,000 to 40,000 clones; only one count was recorded for over 75% of them. The ten largest account for approximately 8% of the sample.

V sheds 4 bases and J sheds 4 bases, leaving 14 bases between their ends. From the cysteine through the phenylalanine, the CDR3 covers 14 amino acids. CDR3 DNA only is kept here, 42 bases in frame from base 1. The germline V gene (reference sequence) supplies CDR1 SGHKS and CDR2 YYEKEE. On the study overall, not on this receptor specifically: Among patients with durable benefit, tumor-associated TCR clones showed greater expansion in peripheral blood 3 weeks after treatment started (n of about 21, p = 0.022). A pretreatment peripheral blood TCR clonality below the median was linked to improved progression-free and overall survival. Small sample size (n ≈ 27) and many exploratory analyses mean the results are intended to be hypothesis-generating.

The V and J genes are TRBV5-5 and TRBJ2-5; a weak D assignment points to TRBD1 (5 bases agree). This clonotype was sampled from a man aged 70 or older with urothelial cancer. This specimen consisted of PBMCs, obtained around atezolizumab (anti-PD-L1) treatment. The base sequence is TGTGCCAGCAGCCCGGACCCTCAGGGAGAGACCCAGTACTTC. It translates as CASSPDPQGETQYF.